The clone carrying this T cell receptor beta chain was seen a handful of times. The sample is drawn from a study of blood T cell repertoires in COVID-19. Study-level background: Whether acute or convalescent, the COVID-19 samples came from the United States, Italy and Spain. PBMCs, B-cell-depleted T cells, or T cells provided the cDNA or gDNA that made up the material.

As originally analysed: Reference gene primer amplification gave nucleated cell count estimates. Here immunoSEQ multiplex PCR was the method, and the copy in TCRdb shows in-frame clones only, minus some. V, J and clone size were drawn from that table, and D and trimming were deduced from the DNA. The table includes under 250,000 clones, roughly nine tenths detected once. Material for sequencing was peripheral blood. This receptor was obtained from a man in his sixties with COVID-19, enrolled during active disease.

The CDR3 loop is CASSQGGYEQYF. The CDR3 DNA is TGTGCCAGCAGCCAGGGGGGGTACGAGCAGTACTTC. The chain recombines TRBV3-1 (or the pseudogene TRBV3-2) with TRBJ2-7; 7 bases map to TRBD2. CDR1 and CDR2 from the germline V gene are LGHDT and YNNKEL (reference sequence). The CDR3 loop spans 12 amino acids. The trim removed 3 bases at V and 4 bases at J, leaving 0 bases unmatched.